This T cell receptor beta chain was retrieved from a study of neurological immune-mediated disorders. Study observations and caveats: The absence of any CDR3 amino acid sequence shared by expanded clones across subjects suggests that repertoires were private in all groups.

Ten or more counts support this clonotype. Its antigen is unknown. TCRdb passed the 5' RACE reads through MiXCR, listing each CDR3 protein once. The repertoire holds about 66,000 distinct CDR3 sequences, roughly 3.6% seen once, with 1.3% in the top ten. The V and J ends lost 3 bases and 2 bases respectively, with 4 bases between them. The CDR3 has 12 amino acids. Germline assignment: CDR1 SGHDT and CDR2 YYEEEE. This clonotype originated in a man aged 25-45 years with multiple sclerosis. The rearrangement joins TRBV5-6 to TRBJ2-3, with unresolved D. The sample comprised PBMCs. CDR3: CASSYLTDTQYF. The DNA for the CDR3 is TGTGCCAGCAGCTACCTCACAGATACGCAGTATTTT.